A single sample gave rise to the 7 T cell receptor beta chains below, sequenced in a study of blood T cell repertoires in COVID-19. Profiling relied on immunoSEQ multiplex PCR, and the TCRdb table lists in-frame clones only, not all of them. The data show hundreds of thousands of clones, approximately 91% seen once. The sequencing input was PBMCs or T cells enriched from blood (not recorded which). All receptors derive from a woman in her thirties or forties with acute COVID-19.

This chain connects TRBV25-1 to TRBJ1-6; possibly TRBD1 for D (6 bases). Germline lookup yields CDR1 MGHDK and CDR2 SYGVNS. Trimming stripped 0 bases from V and 10 bases from J, with 19 bases between. The CDR3 length is 17 residues. The CDR3 nucleotides read TGTGCCAGCAGTGAATATATTCCGAAGCCAGGGGAGTCACCCCTCCACTTT. Encoded protein: CASSEYIPKPGESPLHF.

This clone was counted once. The gene calls are TRBV5-1 and TRBJ2-7, with D unresolved. The CDR3 is made up of 16 amino acids. Germline V CDR1 and CDR2: SGHRS, YFSETQ. Deletions cut 0 bases from V and 0 bases from J, with 13 bases between. The CDR3 coding sequence is TGCGCCAGCAGCTTGGACCCAGGCGTAAGCTCCTACGAGCAGTACTTC. It translates to CASSLDPGVSSYEQYF.

This clone was picked up many times. The chain carries TRBV4-1 and TRBJ1-1; 9 positions match TRBD1. CDR3 size: 14 residues. From germline, CDR1 is MGHRA and CDR2 YSYEKL. J gave up 4 bases and V 3 bases, and 3 bases lay outside the gene matches. CDR3 in DNA: TGCGCCAGCAGCCATTTGACAGGGGGCACTGAAGCTTTCTTT. Amino acids: CASSHLTGGTEAFF.

The rearrangement uses TRBV5-8 and TRBJ1-2; 8 bases fit TRBD1. V lost 4 bases and J lost 5; bases outside the gene matches: 7. Germline loops: CDR1 SGHTS, CDR2 YDEGEE. The CDR3 length is 14 residues. The CDR3 reads CASSRGQGTYGYTF. CDR3 nucleotide sequence: TGTGCCAGCAGCCGCGGACAGGGCACATATGGCTACACCTTC. The full variable domain, with the rest looked up from reference TRBV5-8 and TRBJ1-2, is EAGVTQSPTHLIKTRGQQATLRCSPISGHTSVYWYQQALGLGLQFLLWYDEGEERNRGNFPPRFSGRQFPNYSSELNVNALELEDSALYLCASSRGQGTYGYTFGSGTRLTVV.

This clone was seen only a few times. The rearrangement joins TRBV2 to TRBJ2-7; weak D call: TRBD2 (7 bases). The CDR3 is made up of 12 amino acids. Germline loops: CDR1 SNHLY, CDR2 FYNNEI. Trimming took 8 bases from V and 3 from J, leaving 11 bases between them. CDR3 DNA sequence: TGTGCCAGCGGGGGGGCTAGCTACGAGCAGTACTTC. Translated, it gives CASGGASYEQYF.

V gene TRBV12-5 combines with J gene TRBJ1-3; D gene unclear. The CDR3 is 16 residues long. Between the trimmed V and J ends, which lost 0 bases and 8 bases, there was a span of 17 bases. Germline CDR1 and CDR2: LGHNT and FRNRAP. Written as DNA, the CDR3 is TGTGCTAGTGGTTTGGTACTAGAAGGAGGGTTGCACACCATATATTTT. This codes for CASGLVLEGGLHTIYF. The whole variable domain, filled in from reference TRBV12-5 and TRBJ1-3, reads DARVTQTPRHKVTEMGQEVTMRCQPILGHNTVFWYRQTMMQGLELLAYFRNRAPLDDSGMPKDRFSAEMPDATLATLKIQPSEPRDSAVYFCASGLVLEGGLHTIYFGEGSWLTVV.

The chain uses TRBV27 and TRBJ2-5; D perhaps matches TRBD2 (5 bases). V dropped 5 bases and J dropped 3 bases, with 13 bases sitting between them. Germline CDR1 is MNHEY and CDR2 is SMNVEV (reference sequence). This CDR3 contains 14 residues. As DNA, the CDR3 is TGTGCCAGCAGTACAATACTAGAAAAAGAGACCCAGTACTTC. Its protein is CASSTILEKETQYF.